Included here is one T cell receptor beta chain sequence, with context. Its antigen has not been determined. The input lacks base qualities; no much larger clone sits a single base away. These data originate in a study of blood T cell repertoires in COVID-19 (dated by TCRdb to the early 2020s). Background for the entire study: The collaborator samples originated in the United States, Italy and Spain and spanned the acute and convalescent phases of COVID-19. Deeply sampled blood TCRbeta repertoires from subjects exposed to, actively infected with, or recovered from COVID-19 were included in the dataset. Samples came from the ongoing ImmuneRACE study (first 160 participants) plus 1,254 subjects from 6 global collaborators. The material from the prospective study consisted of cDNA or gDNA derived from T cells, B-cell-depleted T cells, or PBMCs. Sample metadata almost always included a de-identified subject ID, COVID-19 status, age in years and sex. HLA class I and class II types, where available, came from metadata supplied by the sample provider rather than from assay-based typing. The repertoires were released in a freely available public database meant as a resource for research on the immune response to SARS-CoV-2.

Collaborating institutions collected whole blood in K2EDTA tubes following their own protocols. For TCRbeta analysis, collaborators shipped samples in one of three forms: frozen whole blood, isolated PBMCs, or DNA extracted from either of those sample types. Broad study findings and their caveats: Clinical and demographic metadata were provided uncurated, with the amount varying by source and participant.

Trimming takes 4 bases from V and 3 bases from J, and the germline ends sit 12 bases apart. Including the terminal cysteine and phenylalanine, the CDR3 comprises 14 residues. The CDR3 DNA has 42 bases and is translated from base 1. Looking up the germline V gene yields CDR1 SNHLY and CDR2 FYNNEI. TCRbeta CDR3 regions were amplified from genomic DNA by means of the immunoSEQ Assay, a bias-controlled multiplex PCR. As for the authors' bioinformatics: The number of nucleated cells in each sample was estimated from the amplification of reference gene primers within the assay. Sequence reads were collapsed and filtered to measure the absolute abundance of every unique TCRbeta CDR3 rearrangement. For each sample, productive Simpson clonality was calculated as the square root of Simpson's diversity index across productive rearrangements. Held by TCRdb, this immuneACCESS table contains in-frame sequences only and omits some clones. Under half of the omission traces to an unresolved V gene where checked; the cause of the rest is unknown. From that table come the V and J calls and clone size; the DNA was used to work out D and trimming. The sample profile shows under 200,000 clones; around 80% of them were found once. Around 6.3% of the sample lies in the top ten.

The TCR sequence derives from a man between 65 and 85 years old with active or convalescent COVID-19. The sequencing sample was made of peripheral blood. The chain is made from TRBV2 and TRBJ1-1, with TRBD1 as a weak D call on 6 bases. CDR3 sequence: CASSADRWDTEAFF. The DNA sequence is TGTGCCAGCAGTGCCGACAGGTGGGACACTGAAGCTTTCTTT.